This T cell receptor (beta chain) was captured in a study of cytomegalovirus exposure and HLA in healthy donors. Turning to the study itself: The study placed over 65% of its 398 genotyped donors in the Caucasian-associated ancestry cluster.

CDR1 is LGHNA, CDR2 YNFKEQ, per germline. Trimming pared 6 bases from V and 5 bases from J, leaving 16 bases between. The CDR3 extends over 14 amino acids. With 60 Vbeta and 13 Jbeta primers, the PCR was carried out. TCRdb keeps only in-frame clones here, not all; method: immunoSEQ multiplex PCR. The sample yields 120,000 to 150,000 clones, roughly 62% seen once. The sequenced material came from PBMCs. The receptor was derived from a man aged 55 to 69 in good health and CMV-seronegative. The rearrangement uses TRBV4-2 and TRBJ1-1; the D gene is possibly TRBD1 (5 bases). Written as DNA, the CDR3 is TGTGCCAGCAGATCCGGGCCGGGGGGTACTGAAGCTTTCTTT. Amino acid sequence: CASRSGPGGTEAFF.